A selection of T cell receptor beta chains follows, all from one sample in a study of blood T cells in healthy people across ages. TCRdb independently ran MiXCR on the 5' RACE reads; one entry per CDR3 protein. The table has 780,000 or so distinct CDR3 sequences, roughly 50% seen once. The specimen sequenced was blood. These receptors were taken from a man aged 40-49 years in good health. The conserved cysteine and the conserved F or W are not part of the CDR3 here.

cdr3_aa	j_call	v_call
SAGHNYGYT	TRBJ1-2	TRBV20-1
ASSQVDPRINSPLH	TRBJ1-6	TRBV4-3
SARDLGPGRRNTEAF	TRBJ1-1	TRBV20-1
ASSFVGGTGAYNEQF	TRBJ2-1	TRBV7-2
ASSSPWRYTDTQY	TRBJ2-3	TRBV7-2
ASSLEFGLAGNTIY	TRBJ1-3	TRBV7-2
ASSLAGGRSYNEQF	TRBJ2-1	TRBV7-2
ASSLGPQETQF	-	TRBV5-1
ASSLRGATSDYSREQY	TRBJ2-7	TRBV5-1
ASRHSWNQETQY	TRBJ2-5	TRBV6-2/TRBV6-3
ASSQDPAETQY	TRBJ2-3	TRBV4-2
ASSYPGQRIWDTQY	TRBJ2-3	TRBV7-3
ASSYSSTRGRDEQY	TRBJ2-7	TRBV6-2/TRBV6-3
ASSSPVSYEQY	TRBJ2-7	TRBV28
ASSSRDGIQPQH	TRBJ1-5	TRBV7-2
ATSSDRTGGTDTQY	TRBJ2-3	TRBV15
ASSLLRGDGYT	TRBJ1-2	TRBV7-9
ASSLAPDGYGYT	TRBJ1-2	TRBV7-2